The source of this TCR beta chain is a study of blood T cell repertoires in COVID-19. The V end was cut by 3 bases, the J end by 5 bases, with 11 bases between. The germline gives CDR1 KGHSH, CDR2 LQKENI. The CDR3 spans 14 residues. Assay used: immunoSEQ multiplex PCR; TCRdb lists only in-frame clones, some missing. The data contain approximately 360,000 clones, 83% of them singletons. The sequenced material came from PBMCs or T cells enriched from blood (not recorded which). This chain uses TRBV18 with TRBJ1-5; no definite D call. This sequence was found in a woman aged 45-65 years who had recovered from COVID-19. The DNA for the CDR3 is TGTGCCAGCTCACCGGATGCGGGATATCAGCCCCAGCATTTT. It is translated as CASSPDAGYQPQHF. Supplemented by reference TRBV18 and TRBJ1-5, the full variable domain reads NAGVMQNPRHLVRRRGQEARLRCSPMKGHSHVYWYRQLPEEGLKFMVYLQKENIIDESGMPKERFSAEFPKEGPSILRIQQVVRGDSAAYFCASSPDAGYQPQHFGDGTRLSIL.